These T cell receptor beta chains were read from a single sample in a study of cytomegalovirus exposure and HLA in healthy donors. Profiled with immunoSEQ multiplex PCR; TCRdb holds only in-frame clones, not every one. The sample shows around 130,000 clones, more than 75% of them seen only once. The sample consisted of PBMCs. The receptor source for this set is a woman in her twenties or thirties in good health and CMV-seronegative. Both conserved end residues are part of each CDR3. The order of the fields is D gene, V gene, J gene, clone size, CDR3 protein, CDR3 DNA. A D gene is named only where the DNA matches it firmly. Clone size appears in some rows only: once, few, many, or a class for an expanded clone.

d_gene: TRBD1; v_gene: TRBV5-5; j_gene: TRBJ2-7; abundance: .; CDR3aa: CASSFSKPTAGTVYEQYF; CDR3nt: TGTGCCAGCAGCTTCTCCAAGCCCACAGCCGGGACAGTATACGAGCAGTACTTC
d_gene: TRBD1; v_gene: TRBV5-5; j_gene: TRBJ1-4; abundance: few; CDR3aa: CASSLLRDRAEKLFF; CDR3nt: TGTGCCAGCAGCTTACTCCGGGACAGGGCTGAAAAACTGTTTTTT
d_gene: .; v_gene: TRBV18; j_gene: TRBJ1-6; abundance: .; CDR3aa: CASSPPGRSEDSPLHF; CDR3nt: TGTGCCAGCTCACCACCGGGGCGGTCTGAGGATTCACCCCTCCACTTT
d_gene: .; v_gene: TRBV5-1; j_gene: TRBJ1-1; abundance: .; CDR3aa: CASSLGGGGTEAFF; CDR3nt: TGCGCCAGCAGCTTGGGGGGCGGTGGTACTGAAGCTTTCTTT
d_gene: .; v_gene: TRBV5-4; j_gene: TRBJ1-3; abundance: once; CDR3aa: CASSLERGTGNTIYF; CDR3nt: TGTGCCAGCAGCTTGGAACGGGGGACTGGAAACACCATATATTTT
d_gene: .; v_gene: TRBV30; j_gene: TRBJ1-6; abundance: .; CDR3aa: CAWVSSYNSPLHF; CDR3nt: TGTGCCTGGGTTAGCTCCTATAATTCACCCCTCCACTTT
d_gene: TRBD1; v_gene: TRBV5-6; j_gene: TRBJ2-7; abundance: .; CDR3aa: CASSLRQGMGSYEQYF; CDR3nt: TGTGCCAGCAGCCTGCGACAGGGGATGGGGTCCTACGAGCAGTACTTC
d_gene: .; v_gene: TRBV5-1; j_gene: TRBJ1-3; abundance: .; CDR3aa: CASRRSDGDLGNTIYF; CDR3nt: TGCGCCAGCAGGAGAAGCGACGGTGATCTGGGAAACACCATATATTTT
d_gene: .; v_gene: TRBV19; j_gene: TRBJ1-6; abundance: .; CDR3aa: CASSIARGSNSPLHF; CDR3nt: TGTGCCAGTAGTATAGCCCGGGGATCAAATTCACCCCTCCACTTT
d_gene: .; v_gene: TRBV11-1; j_gene: TRBJ2-7; abundance: few; CDR3aa: CASSLATAYEQYF; CDR3nt: TGTGCCAGCAGCTTAGCCACAGCCTACGAGCAGTACTTC
d_gene: .; v_gene: TRBV4-1; j_gene: TRBJ2-7; abundance: .; CDR3aa: CASSQDTAGMGTYEQYF; CDR3nt: TGCGCCAGCAGCCAAGATACGGCAGGGATGGGGACCTACGAGCAGTACTTC
d_gene: TRBD2; v_gene: TRBV9; j_gene: TRBJ2-7; abundance: .; CDR3aa: CASSPEGTILSYEQYF; CDR3nt: TGTGCCAGCAGCCCGGAGGGGACTATCCTTTCCTACGAGCAGTACTTC
d_gene: .; v_gene: TRBV10-2; j_gene: TRBJ1-1; abundance: .; CDR3aa: CASSEVGHTEAFF; CDR3nt: TGCGCCAGCAGTGAAGTGGGGCACACTGAAGCTTTCTTT
d_gene: .; v_gene: TRBV18; j_gene: TRBJ2-5; abundance: .; CDR3aa: CASSPFLISGQETQYF; CDR3nt: TGTGCCAGCTCACCCTTTTTGATTTCAGGACAAGAGACCCAGTACTTC
d_gene: TRBD1; v_gene: TRBV18; j_gene: TRBJ1-5; abundance: once; CDR3aa: CASSPQPRGASQPQHF; CDR3nt: TGTGCCAGCTCACCACAGCCCAGGGGGGCCAGTCAGCCCCAGCATTTT
d_gene: .; v_gene: TRBV30; j_gene: TRBJ2-1; abundance: .; CDR3aa: CAWSPGAVVSYNEQFF; CDR3nt: TGTGCCTGGAGCCCGGGAGCGGTCGTCTCCTACAATGAGCAGTTCTTC
d_gene: TRBD1; v_gene: TRBV9; j_gene: TRBJ2-5; abundance: few; CDR3aa: CASSVAGTGRETQYF; CDR3nt: TGTGCCAGCAGCGTAGCCGGGACAGGGAGGGAGACCCAGTACTTC
d_gene: TRBD1; v_gene: TRBV2; j_gene: TRBJ1-3; abundance: .; CDR3aa: CATQGARNTIYF; CDR3nt: TGTGCCACCCAGGGGGCACGAAACACCATATATTTT